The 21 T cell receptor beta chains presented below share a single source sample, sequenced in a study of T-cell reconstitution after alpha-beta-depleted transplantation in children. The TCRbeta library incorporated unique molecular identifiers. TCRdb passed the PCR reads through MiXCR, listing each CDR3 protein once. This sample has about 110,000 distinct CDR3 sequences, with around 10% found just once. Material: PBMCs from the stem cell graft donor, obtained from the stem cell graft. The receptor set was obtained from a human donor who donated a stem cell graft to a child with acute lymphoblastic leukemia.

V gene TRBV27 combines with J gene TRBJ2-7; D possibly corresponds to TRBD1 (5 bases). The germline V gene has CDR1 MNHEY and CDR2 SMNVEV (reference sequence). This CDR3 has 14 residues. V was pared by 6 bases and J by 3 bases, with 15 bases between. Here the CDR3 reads CASRDSPAHYEQYF. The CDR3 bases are TGTGCCAGCAGAGACAGTCCTGCCCACTACGAGCAGTACTTC.

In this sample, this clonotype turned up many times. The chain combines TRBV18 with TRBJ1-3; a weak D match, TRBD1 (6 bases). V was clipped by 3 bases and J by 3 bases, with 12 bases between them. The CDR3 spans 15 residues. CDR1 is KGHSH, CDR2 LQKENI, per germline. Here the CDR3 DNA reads TGTGCCAGCTCACCGCCACAGGGTCGTGGAAACACCATATATTTT. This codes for CASSPPQGRGNTIYF.

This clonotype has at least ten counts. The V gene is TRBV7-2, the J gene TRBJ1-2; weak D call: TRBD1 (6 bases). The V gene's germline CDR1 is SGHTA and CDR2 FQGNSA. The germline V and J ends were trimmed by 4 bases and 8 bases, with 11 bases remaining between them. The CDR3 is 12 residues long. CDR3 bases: TGTGCCAGCAGCTCACAGGGTCGGGGCTACACCTTC. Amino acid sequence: CASSSQGRGYTF.

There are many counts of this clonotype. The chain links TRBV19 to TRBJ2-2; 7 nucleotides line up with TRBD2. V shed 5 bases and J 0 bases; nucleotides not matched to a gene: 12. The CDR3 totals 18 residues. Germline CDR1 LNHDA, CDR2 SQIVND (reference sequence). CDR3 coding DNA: TGTGCCAGTAGTCTTTTCACCCGGACTAGGACGAACACCGGGGAGCTGTTTTTT. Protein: CASSLFTRTRTNTGELFF. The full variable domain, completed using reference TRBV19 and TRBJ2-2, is DGGITQSPKYLFRKEGQNVTLSCEQNLNHDAMYWYRQDPGQGLRLIYYSQIVNDFQKGDIAEGYSVSREKKESFPLTVTSAQKNPTAFYLCASSLFTRTRTNTGELFFGEGSRLTVL.

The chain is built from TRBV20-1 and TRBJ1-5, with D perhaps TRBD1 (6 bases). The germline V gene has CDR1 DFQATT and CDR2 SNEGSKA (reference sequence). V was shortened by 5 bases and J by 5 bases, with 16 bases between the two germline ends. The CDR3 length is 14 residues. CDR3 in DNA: TGCAGTGCTCCAGGGGTCACGACTTATCAGCCCCAGCATTTT. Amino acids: CSAPGVTTYQPQHF.

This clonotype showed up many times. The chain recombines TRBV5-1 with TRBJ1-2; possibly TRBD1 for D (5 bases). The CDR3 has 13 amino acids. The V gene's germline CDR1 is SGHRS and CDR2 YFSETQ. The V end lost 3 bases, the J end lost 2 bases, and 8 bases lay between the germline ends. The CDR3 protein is CASSSTANYGYTF. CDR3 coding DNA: TGCGCCAGCAGCTCGACAGCCAACTATGGCTACACCTTC. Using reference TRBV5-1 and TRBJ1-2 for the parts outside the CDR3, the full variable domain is KAGVTQTPRYLIKTRGQQVTLSCSPISGHRSVSWYQQTPGQGLQFLFEYFSETQRNKGNFPGRFSGRQFSNSRSEMNVSTLELGDSALYLCASSSTANYGYTFGSGTRLTVV.

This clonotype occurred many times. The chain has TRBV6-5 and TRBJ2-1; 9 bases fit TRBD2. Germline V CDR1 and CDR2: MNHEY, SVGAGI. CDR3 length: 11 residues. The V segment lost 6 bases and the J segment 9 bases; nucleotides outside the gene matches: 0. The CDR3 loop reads CASRREGEQFF. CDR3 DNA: TGTGCCAGCAGGCGGGAGGGTGAGCAGTTCTTC.

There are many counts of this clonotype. CDR3 loop: CASSTRQGSYEQYF. DNA of the CDR3: TGTGCCAGCAGCACCCGACAGGGCTCCTACGAGCAGTACTTC. The V and J genes are TRBV7-8 and TRBJ2-7; 7 bases match TRBD1. The CDR3 totals 14 residues. CDR1 and CDR2 (germline): SGHVS, FQNEAQ. Unmatched junction bases numbered 4, after V lost 5 bases and J lost 0 bases.

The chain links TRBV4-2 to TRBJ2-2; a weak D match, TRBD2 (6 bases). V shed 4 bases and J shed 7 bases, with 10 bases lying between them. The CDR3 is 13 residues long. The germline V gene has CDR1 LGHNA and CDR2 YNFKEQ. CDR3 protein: CASSPRRDGELFF. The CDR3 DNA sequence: TGTGCCAGCAGCCCCCGGAGGGACGGGGAGCTGTTTTTT.

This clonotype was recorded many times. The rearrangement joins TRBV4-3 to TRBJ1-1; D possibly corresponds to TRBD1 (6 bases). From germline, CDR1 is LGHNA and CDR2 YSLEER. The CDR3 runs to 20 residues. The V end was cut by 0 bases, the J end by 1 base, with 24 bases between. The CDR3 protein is CASSQEPAFALGGGNTEAFF. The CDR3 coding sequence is TGCGCCAGCAGCCAAGAACCGGCCTTTGCGCTGGGAGGGGGGAACACTGAAGCTTTCTTT.

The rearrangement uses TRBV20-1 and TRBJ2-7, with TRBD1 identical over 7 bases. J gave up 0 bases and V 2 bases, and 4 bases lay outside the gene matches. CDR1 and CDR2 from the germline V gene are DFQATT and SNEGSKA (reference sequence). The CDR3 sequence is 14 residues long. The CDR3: CSARPGQSSYEQYF. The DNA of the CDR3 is TGCAGTGCTAGACCGGGACAGAGCTCCTACGAGCAGTACTTC.

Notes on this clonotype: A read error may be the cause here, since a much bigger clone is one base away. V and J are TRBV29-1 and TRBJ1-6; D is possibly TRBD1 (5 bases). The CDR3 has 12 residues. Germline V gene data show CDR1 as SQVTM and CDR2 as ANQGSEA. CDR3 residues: CGVWDGNSPLHF. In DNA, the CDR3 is TGCGGCGTTTGGGACGGAAATTCACCCCTCCACTTT.

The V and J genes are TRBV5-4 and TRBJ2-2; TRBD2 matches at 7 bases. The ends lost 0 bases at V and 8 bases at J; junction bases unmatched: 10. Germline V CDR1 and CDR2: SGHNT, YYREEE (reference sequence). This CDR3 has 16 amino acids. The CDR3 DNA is TGTGCCAGCAGCTTGGCCTTGCGGGAGTTAGGAGGGGAGCTGTTTTTT. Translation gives CASSLALRELGGELFF.

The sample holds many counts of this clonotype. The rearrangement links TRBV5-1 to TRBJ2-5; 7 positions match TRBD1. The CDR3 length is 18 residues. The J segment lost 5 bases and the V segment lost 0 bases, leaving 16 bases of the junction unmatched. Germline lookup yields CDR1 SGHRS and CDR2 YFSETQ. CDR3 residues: CASSLEHRGPPEDETQYF. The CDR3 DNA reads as TGCGCCAGCAGCTTGGAACACAGGGGACCCCCTGAGGATGAGACCCAGTACTTC.

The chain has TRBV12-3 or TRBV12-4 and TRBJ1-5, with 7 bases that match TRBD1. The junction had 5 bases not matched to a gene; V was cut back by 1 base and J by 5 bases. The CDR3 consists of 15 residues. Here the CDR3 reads CASSLGTGSYQPQHF. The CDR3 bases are TGTGCCAGCAGTTTAGGGACAGGATCTTATCAGCCCCAGCATTTT.

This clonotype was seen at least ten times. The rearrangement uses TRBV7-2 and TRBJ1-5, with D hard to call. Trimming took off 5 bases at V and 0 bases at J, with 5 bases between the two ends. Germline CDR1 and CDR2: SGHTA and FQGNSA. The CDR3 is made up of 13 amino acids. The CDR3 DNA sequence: TGTGCCAGCAGCCATAGTAGCAATCAGCCCCAGCATTTT. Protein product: CASSHSSNQPQHF. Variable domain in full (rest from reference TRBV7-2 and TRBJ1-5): GAGVSQSPSNKVTEKGKDVELRCDPISGHTALYWYRQSLGQGLEFLIYFQGNSAPDKSGLPSDRFSAERTGGSVSTLTIQRTQQEDSAVYLCASSHSSNQPQHFGDGTRLSIL.

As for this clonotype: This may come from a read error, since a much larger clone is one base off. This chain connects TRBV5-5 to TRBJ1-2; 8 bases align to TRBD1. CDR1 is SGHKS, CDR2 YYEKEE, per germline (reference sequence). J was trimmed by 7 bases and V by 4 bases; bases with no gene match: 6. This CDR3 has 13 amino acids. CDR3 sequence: CASSTSGGSGYTF. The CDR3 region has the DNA TGTGCCAGCAGCACGTCAGGGGGCTCTGGCTACACCTTC.

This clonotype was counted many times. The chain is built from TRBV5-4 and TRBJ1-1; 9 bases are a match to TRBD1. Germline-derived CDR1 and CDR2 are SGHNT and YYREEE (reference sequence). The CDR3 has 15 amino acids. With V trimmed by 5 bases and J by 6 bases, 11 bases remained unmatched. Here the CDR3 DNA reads TGTGCCAGCAGAACAGGGGGCGCGGGGAGATCTGAAGCTTTCTTT. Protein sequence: CASRTGGAGRSEAFF.

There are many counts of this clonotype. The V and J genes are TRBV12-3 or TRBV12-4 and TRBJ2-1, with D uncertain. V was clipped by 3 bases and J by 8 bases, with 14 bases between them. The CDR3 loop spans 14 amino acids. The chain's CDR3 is CASSLKRAWDEQFF. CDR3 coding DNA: TGTGCCAGCAGTTTGAAACGGGCTTGGGATGAGCAGTTCTTC.

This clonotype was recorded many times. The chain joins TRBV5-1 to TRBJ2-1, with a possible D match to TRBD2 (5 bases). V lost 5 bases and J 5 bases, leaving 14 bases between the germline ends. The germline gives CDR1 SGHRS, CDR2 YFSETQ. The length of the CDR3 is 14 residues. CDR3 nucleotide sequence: TGCGCCAGCAGAAGCAACGGGGTCCACAATGAGCAGTTCTTC. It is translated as CASRSNGVHNEQFF.

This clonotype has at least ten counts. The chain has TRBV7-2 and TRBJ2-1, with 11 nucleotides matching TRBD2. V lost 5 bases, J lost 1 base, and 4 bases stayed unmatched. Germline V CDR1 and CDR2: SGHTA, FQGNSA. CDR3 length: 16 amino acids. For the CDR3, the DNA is TGTGCCAGCAGCAAACGACTAGCGGGGTCCTACAATGAGCAGTTCTTC. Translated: CASSKRLAGSYNEQFF. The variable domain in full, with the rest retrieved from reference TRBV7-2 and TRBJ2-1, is GAGVSQSPSNKVTEKGKDVELRCDPISGHTALYWYRQSLGQGLEFLIYFQGNSAPDKSGLPSDRFSAERTGGSVSTLTIQRTQQEDSAVYLCASSKRLAGSYNEQFFGPGTRLTVL.